The clone carrying this T cell receptor beta chain has ten or more counts. Antigen: not known. This record belongs to a study of T cells in Graves' hyperthyroidism and ophthalmopathy. General study points: Patients with ophthalmopathy were separated from those with stable hyperthyroidism by a 13 V-J model.

What was amplified from RNA transcripts were TCR beta CDR3 regions. The study used the HTBI primer set for a first-round RT-PCR of the TCR CDR3. TCRdb re-called the multiplex PCR reads with MiXCR, one entry per CDR3 protein. The sample has around 520,000 distinct CDR3 sequences, around 15% seen once. V lost 4 bases, J lost 4 bases, and 17 bases lay in between. In germline, CDR1 is LGHNT, CDR2 FRNRAP. This CDR3 is built from 15 residues. This clonotype was obtained from a woman under 30 with Graves' hyperthyroidism. The chain joins TRBV12-5 to TRBJ2-7, with D tentatively TRBD1 or TRBD2 (5 bases each). The sample was blood. The CDR3 here is CASGSKGRENYEQYF. As DNA, the CDR3 is TGTGCTAGTGGTTCAAAGGGACGGGAAAATTACGAGCAGTACTTC.